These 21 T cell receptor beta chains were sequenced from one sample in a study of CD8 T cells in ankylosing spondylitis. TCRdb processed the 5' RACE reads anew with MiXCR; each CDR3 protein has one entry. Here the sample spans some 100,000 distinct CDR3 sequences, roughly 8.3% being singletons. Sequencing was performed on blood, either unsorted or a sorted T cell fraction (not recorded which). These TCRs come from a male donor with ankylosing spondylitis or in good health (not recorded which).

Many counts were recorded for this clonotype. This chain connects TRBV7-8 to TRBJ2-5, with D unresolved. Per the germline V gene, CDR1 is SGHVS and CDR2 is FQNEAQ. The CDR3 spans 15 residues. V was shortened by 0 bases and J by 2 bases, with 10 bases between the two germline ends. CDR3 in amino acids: CASSLASWGQETQYF. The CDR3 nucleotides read TGTGCCAGCAGCTTAGCCTCTTGGGGTCAAGAGACCCAGTACTTC.

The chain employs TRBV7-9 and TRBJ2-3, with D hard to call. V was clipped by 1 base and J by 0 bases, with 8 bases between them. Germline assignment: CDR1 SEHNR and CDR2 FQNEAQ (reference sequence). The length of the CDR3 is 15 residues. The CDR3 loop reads CASSLGRHSTDTQYF. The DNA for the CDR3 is TGTGCCAGCAGCTTAGGCCGGCATAGCACAGATACGCAGTATTTT.

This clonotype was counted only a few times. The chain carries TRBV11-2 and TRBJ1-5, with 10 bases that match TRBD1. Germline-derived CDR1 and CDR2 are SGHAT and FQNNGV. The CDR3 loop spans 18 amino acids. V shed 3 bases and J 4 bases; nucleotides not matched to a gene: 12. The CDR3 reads CASSFPIMDRGTNQPQHF. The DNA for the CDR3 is TGTGCCAGCAGCTTCCCTATTATGGACAGGGGGACGAATCAGCCCCAGCATTTT.

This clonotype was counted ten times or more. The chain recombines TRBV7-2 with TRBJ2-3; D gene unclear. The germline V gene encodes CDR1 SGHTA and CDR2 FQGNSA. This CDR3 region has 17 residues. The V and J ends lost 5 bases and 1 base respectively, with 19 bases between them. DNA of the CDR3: TGTGCCAGCAGCCTCCGGCGAATAGGACGTGGCACAGATACGCAGTATTTT. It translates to CASSLRRIGRGTDTQYF.

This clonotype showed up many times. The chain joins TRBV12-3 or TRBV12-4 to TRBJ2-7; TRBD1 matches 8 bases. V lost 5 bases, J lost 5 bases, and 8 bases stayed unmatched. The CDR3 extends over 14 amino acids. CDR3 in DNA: TGTGCCAGCAGTCCTCCGGGACAGGTCAACGAGCAGTACTTC. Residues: CASSPPGQVNEQYF.

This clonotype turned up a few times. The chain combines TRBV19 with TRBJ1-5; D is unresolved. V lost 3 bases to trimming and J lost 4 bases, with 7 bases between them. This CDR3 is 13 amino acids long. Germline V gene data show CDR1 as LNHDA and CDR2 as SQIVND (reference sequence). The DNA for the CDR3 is TGTGCCAGTAGTATGACGGGAAATCAGCCCCAGCATTTT. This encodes CASSMTGNQPQHF.

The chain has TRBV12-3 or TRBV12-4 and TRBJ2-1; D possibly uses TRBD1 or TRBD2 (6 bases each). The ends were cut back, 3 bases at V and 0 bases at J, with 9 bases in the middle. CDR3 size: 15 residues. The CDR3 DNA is TGTGCCAGCAGTTTTGGAGGGGGCTCCTACAATGAGCAGTTCTTC. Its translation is CASSFGGGSYNEQFF.

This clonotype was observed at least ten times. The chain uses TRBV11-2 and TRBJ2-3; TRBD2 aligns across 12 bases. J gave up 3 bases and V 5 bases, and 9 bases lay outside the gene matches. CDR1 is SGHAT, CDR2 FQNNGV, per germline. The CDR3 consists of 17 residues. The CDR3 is CASSARLAGVSTDTQYF. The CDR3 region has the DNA TGTGCCAGCAGCGCTCGACTAGCGGGAGTATCGACAGATACGCAGTATTTT.

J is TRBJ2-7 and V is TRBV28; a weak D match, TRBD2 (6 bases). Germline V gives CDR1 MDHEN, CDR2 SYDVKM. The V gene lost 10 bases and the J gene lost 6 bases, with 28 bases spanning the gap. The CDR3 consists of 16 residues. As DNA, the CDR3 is TGTGCCATGGGCCCCGGGCCTCCCGGAGGGTTTGGCGAGCAGTACTTC. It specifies CAMGPGPPGGFGEQYF.

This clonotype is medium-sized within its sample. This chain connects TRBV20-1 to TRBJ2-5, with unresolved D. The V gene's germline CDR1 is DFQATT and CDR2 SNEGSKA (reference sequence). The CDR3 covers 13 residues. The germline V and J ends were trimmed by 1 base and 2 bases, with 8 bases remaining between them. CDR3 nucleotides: TGCAGTGCTAGAGGGCTAGATCAAGAGACCCAGTACTTC. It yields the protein CSARGLDQETQYF.

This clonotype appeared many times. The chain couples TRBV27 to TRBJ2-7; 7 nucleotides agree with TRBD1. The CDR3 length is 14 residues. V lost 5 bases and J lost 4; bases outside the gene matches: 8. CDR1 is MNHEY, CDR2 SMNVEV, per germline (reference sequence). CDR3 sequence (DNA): TGTGCCAGCAGTCTTGCAGGGGGTAGATACGAGCAGTACTTC. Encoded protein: CASSLAGGRYEQYF.

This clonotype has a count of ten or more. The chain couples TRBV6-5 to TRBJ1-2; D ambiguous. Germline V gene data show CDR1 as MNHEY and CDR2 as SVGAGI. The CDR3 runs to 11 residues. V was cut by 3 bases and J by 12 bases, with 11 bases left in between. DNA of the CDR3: TGTGCCAGCAGTTATTTGGGGTCACACACCTTC. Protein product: CASSYLGSHTF.

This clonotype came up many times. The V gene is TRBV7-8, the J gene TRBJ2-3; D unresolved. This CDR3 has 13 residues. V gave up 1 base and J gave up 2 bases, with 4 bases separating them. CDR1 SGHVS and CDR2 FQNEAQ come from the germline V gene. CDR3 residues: CASSLDATDTQYF. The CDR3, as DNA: TGTGCCAGCAGCTTAGATGCCACAGATACGCAGTATTTT.

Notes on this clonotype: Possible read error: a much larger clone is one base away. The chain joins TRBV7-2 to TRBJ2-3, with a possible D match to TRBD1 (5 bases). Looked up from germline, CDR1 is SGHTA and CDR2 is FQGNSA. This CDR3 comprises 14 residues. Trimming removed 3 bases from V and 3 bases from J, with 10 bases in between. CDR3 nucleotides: TGTGCCAGCAGCTTTGAAAGGGGAACAGATACGCAGTATTTT. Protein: CASSFERGTDTQYF.

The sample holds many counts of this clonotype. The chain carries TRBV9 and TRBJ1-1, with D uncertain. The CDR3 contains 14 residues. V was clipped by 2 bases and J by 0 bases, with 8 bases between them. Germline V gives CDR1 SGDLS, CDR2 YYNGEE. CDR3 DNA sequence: TGTGCCAGCAGCGTGGCACCCATGAACACTGAAGCTTTCTTT. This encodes CASSVAPMNTEAFF.

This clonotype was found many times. The CDR3 loop reads CAISGWTLNTGELFF. For the CDR3, the DNA is TGTGCCATCAGCGGGTGGACACTTAACACCGGGGAGCTGTTTTTT. V is TRBV10-3 and J is TRBJ2-2; D may be TRBD1 (5 bases). Per the germline V gene, CDR1 is ENHRY and CDR2 is SYGVKD. The ends were cut back, 6 bases at V and 2 bases at J, with 13 bases in the middle. CDR3 length equals 15 residues.

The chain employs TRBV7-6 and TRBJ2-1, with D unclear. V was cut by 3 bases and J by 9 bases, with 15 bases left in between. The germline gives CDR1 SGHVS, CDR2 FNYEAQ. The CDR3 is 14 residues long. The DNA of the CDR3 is TGTGCCAGCAGCTTCCAGGCTAGATATGGTGAGCAGTTCTTC. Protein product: CASSFQARYGEQFF.

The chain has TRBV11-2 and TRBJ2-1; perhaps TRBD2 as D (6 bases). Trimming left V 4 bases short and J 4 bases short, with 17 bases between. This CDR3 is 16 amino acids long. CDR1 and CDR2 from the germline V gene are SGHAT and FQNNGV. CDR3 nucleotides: TGTGCCAGCAGCTACCTCTGGAGGGAGGCTTACAATGAGCAGTTCTTC. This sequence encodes CASSYLWREAYNEQFF.

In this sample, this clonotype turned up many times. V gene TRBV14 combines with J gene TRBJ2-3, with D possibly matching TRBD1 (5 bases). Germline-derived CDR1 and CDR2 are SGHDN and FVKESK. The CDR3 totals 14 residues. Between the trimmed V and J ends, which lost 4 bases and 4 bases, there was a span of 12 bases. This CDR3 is CASSRALGADTQYF. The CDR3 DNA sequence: TGTGCCAGCAGCCGCGCCCTAGGGGCAGATACGCAGTATTTT.

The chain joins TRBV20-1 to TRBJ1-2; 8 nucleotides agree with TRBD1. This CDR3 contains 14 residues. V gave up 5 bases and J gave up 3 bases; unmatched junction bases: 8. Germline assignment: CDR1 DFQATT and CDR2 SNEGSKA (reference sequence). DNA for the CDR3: TGCAGTGCTCTTACGACACAGGGGGACTATGGCTACACCTTC. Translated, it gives CSALTTQGDYGYTF.

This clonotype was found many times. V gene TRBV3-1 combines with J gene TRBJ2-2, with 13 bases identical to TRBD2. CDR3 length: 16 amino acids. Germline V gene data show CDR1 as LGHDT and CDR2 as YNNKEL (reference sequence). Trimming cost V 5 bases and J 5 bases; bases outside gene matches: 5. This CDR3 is CASSAGLAGVTGELFF. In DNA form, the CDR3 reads TGTGCCAGCAGCGCCGGACTAGCGGGAGTTACCGGGGAGCTGTTTTTT.